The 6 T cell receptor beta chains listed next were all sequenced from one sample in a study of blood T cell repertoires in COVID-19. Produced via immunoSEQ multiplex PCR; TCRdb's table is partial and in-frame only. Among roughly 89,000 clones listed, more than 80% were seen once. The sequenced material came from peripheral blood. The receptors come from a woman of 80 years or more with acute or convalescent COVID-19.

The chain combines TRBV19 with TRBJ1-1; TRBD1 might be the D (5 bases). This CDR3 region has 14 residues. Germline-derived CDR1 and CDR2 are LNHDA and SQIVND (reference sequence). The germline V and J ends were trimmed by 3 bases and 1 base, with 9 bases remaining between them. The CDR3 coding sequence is TGTGCCAGTAGTATCAGGGCTGGGAACACTGAAGCTTTCTTT. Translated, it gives CASSIRAGNTEAFF.

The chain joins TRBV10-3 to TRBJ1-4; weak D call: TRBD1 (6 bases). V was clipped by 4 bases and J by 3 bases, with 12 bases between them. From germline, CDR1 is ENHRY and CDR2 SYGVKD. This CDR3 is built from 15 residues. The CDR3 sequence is CAISGGGASNEKLFF. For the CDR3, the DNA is TGTGCCATCAGTGGCGGGGGCGCGTCTAATGAAAAACTGTTTTTT.

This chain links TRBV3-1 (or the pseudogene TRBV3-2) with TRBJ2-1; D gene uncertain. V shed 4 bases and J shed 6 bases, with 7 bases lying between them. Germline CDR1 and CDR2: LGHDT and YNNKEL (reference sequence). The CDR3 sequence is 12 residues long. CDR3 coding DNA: TGTGCCAGCAGCCCGTTTCGCAATGAGCAGTTCTTC. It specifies CASSPFRNEQFF.

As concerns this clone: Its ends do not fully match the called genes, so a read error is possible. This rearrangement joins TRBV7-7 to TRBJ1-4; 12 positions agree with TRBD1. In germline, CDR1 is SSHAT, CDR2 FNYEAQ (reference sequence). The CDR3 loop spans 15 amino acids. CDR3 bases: TGTGCTAGCAGCCCGGGGACAGGGGGCGATGAAAAACTGTTTTTT. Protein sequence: CASSPGTGGDEKLFF. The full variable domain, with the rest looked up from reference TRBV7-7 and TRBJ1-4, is GAGVSQSPRYKVTKRGQDVTLRCDPISSHATLYWYQQALGQGPEFLTYFNYEAQPDKSGLPSDRFSAERPEGSISTLTIQRTEQRDSAMYRCASSPGTGGDEKLFFGSGTQLSVL.

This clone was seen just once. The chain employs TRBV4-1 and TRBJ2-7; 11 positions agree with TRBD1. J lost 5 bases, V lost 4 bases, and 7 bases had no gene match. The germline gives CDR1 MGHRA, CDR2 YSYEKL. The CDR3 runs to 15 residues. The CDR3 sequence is CASSREGTGGNEQYF. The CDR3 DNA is TGCGCCAGCAGCCGGGAAGGGACAGGGGGGAACGAGCAGTACTTC.

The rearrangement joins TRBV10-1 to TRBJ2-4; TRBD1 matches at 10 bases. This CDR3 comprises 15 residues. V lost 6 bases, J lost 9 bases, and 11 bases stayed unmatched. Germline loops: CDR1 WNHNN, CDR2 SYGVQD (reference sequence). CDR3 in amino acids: CASSPGQGYEGIQYF. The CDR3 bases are TGCGCCAGCAGCCCGGGACAGGGGTATGAGGGCATTCAGTACTTC.